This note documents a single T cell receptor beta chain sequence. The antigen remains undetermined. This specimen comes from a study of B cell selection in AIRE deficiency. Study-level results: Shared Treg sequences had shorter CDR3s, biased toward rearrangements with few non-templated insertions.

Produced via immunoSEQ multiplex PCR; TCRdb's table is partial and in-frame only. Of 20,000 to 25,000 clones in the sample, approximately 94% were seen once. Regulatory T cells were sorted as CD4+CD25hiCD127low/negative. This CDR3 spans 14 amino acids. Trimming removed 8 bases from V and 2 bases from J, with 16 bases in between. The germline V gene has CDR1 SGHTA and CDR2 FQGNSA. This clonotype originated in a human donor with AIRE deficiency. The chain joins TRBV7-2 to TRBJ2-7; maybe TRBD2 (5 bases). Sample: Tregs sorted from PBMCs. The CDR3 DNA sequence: TGTGCCAGCGGCCCGAACGCGAGGGCCTACGAGCAGTACTTC. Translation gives CASGPNARAYEQYF.